These T cell receptor beta chains were read from a single sample in a study of blood T cell repertoires in COVID-19. The repertoire was sequenced with immunoSEQ multiplex PCR; TCRdb's copy has only in-frame clones and lacks some. The sample lists 200,000 to 250,000 clones, 88% occurring once. Sequenced material: peripheral blood. These receptors were taken from a woman in her fifties or sixties with acute or convalescent COVID-19. The CDR3 runs from the conserved cysteine through the conserved F or W. Fields, in order: V gene, CDR3 length, CDR3 protein.

V gene: TRBV5-6
CDR3 length: 14
CDR3 protein: CASSFWESTDTQYF

V gene: TRBV2
CDR3 length: 13
CDR3 protein: CASRVSAGDGYTF

V gene: TRBV7-2
CDR3 length: 14
CDR3 protein: CASSGQGGDEKLFF

V gene: TRBV14
CDR3 length: 18
CDR3 protein: CASSQAILAGGPQETQYF

V gene: TRBV9
CDR3 length: 16
CDR3 protein: CASSVAGDNTYNEQFF

V gene: TRBV6-1
CDR3 length: 15
CDR3 protein: CASSEMSIGVYGYTF

V gene: TRBV20-1
CDR3 length: 12
CDR3 protein: CSASNLFSEAFF

V gene: TRBV28
CDR3 length: 14
CDR3 protein: CASSLSGGGKTQYF

V gene: TRBV12-3/TRBV12-4
CDR3 length: 13
CDR3 protein: CASTFGRNYGYTF

V gene: TRBV30
CDR3 length: 14
CDR3 protein: CAWSPRGSKNIQYF

V gene: TRBV11-2
CDR3 length: 16
CDR3 protein: CASSLTSGANTGELFF

V gene: TRBV9
CDR3 length: 15
CDR3 protein: CASSLTSRGLDTQYF

V gene: TRBV5-1
CDR3 length: 14
CDR3 protein: CASSLGQGTQPQHF

V gene: TRBV28
CDR3 length: 14
CDR3 protein: CASRIGTGGARYTF

V gene: TRBV6-2/TRBV6-3
CDR3 length: 17
CDR3 protein: CASSLQGPPTFNQPQHF

V gene: TRBV7-2
CDR3 length: 17
CDR3 protein: CASSRTGGDPLNQPQHF

V gene: TRBV28
CDR3 length: 17
CDR3 protein: CASSSGGISGTKYEQYF

V gene: TRBV11-3
CDR3 length: 15
CDR3 protein: CASSQGLADHYEQYF

V gene: TRBV5-5
CDR3 length: 12
CDR3 protein: CASSLANEKLFF

V gene: TRBV5-1
CDR3 length: 14
CDR3 protein: CASSITGARETQYF

V gene: TRBV2
CDR3 length: 13
CDR3 protein: CASRGTGRGEQYF

V gene: TRBV19
CDR3 length: 15
CDR3 protein: CASSMGQGGSGGYTF

V gene: TRBV11-3
CDR3 length: 18
CDR3 protein: CASSLGLAGPGNQETQYF

V gene: TRBV29-1
CDR3 length: 14
CDR3 protein: CSVEDTGDLSGYTF

V gene: TRBV7-3
CDR3 length: 14
CDR3 protein: CASSEDGTSDEQFF

V gene: TRBV11-2
CDR3 length: 16
CDR3 protein: CASSLLGGNSNQPQHF

V gene: TRBV3-1/TRBV3-2
CDR3 length: 16
CDR3 protein: CASSQFQGATNEKLFF

V gene: TRBV19
CDR3 length: 16
CDR3 protein: CASSMRGSRSNQPQHF

V gene: TRBV19
CDR3 length: 15
CDR3 protein: CASSPTSGTLGEQFF

V gene: TRBV6-2/TRBV6-3
CDR3 length: 16
CDR3 protein: CASSHGLAGSTGELFF

V gene: TRBV18
CDR3 length: 14
CDR3 protein: CASSPGTLQETQYF

V gene: TRBV10-2
CDR3 length: 14
CDR3 protein: CASRSAGGPYEQYF

V gene: TRBV18
CDR3 length: 15
CDR3 protein: CASSPGHTNTGELFF

V gene: TRBV30
CDR3 length: 14
CDR3 protein: CAWSFGQGNTEAFF

V gene: TRBV13
CDR3 length: 16
CDR3 protein: CASSFFSGGGTDTQYF

V gene: TRBV6-5
CDR3 length: 13
CDR3 protein: CASSYIGSTEAFF

V gene: TRBV5-1
CDR3 length: 14
CDR3 protein: CASNRQGANYGYTF

V gene: TRBV7-2
CDR3 length: 13
CDR3 protein: CASRGQSYTEAFF

V gene: TRBV5-1
CDR3 length: 13
CDR3 protein: CASSFSGGTEAFF

V gene: TRBV25-1
CDR3 length: 16
CDR3 protein: CASSEPGTRRGNEQFF

V gene: TRBV15
CDR3 length: 15
CDR3 protein: CATSRAPDRPETQYF

V gene: TRBV19
CDR3 length: 14
CDR3 protein: CASRQTGPNTEAFF

V gene: TRBV7-8
CDR3 length: 15
CDR3 protein: CASSLGAVSNQPQHF

V gene: TRBV5-5
CDR3 length: 14
CDR3 protein: CASSLTGGDQPQHF

V gene: TRBV28
CDR3 length: 15
CDR3 protein: CASRGQGIMGSPLHF

V gene: TRBV3-1/TRBV3-2
CDR3 length: 16
CDR3 protein: CASSQEGQSGYYEQYF

V gene: TRBV6-2/TRBV6-3
CDR3 length: 15
CDR3 protein: CASSLGLAGPYEQYF

V gene: TRBV11-2
CDR3 length: 13
CDR3 protein: CASSRLTGNTIYF

V gene: TRBV13
CDR3 length: 14
CDR3 protein: CASSLVQETYEQYF

V gene: TRBV10-2
CDR3 length: 14
CDR3 protein: CASRRGTRSYEQYF

V gene: TRBV2
CDR3 length: 14
CDR3 protein: CASSEVGQLYGYTF

V gene: TRBV18
CDR3 length: 16
CDR3 protein: CASSPKGLAGNNEQFF

V gene: TRBV2
CDR3 length: 16
CDR3 protein: CASSGLAPSSYNEQFF

V gene: TRBV9
CDR3 length: 15
CDR3 protein: CASSPETGYNSPLHF

V gene: TRBV6-5
CDR3 length: 15
CDR3 protein: CASSYSGGGSYGYTF

V gene: TRBV6-6
CDR3 length: 16
CDR3 protein: CASSYGGQGWGNEQFF

V gene: TRBV30
CDR3 length: 15
CDR3 protein: CAWSNPTGGGNTIYF